The 5 T cell receptor beta chains presented below share a single source sample, sequenced in a study of T cell changes during pregnancy in multiple sclerosis. Libraries were prepared by immunoSEQ multiplex PCR; TCRdb keeps only in-frame clonotypes and omits some of them. The data show approximately 80,000 clones, with approximately 94% seen just once and 2.5% held by the top ten. The source was peripheral blood, collected in the third trimester of pregnancy. These receptors all come from a female donor with multiple sclerosis, enrolled in a pregnancy study.

The chain employs TRBV6-5 and TRBJ2-7; D possibly corresponds to TRBD1 (5 bases). Germline assignment: CDR1 MNHEY and CDR2 SVGAGI. The CDR3 runs to 15 residues. The V and J ends lost 5 bases and 1 base respectively, with 15 bases between them. CDR3 in DNA: TGTGCCAGCAGTCTAAGACCAGGGATTTCCTACGAGCAGTACTTC. This encodes CASSLRPGISYEQYF.

V gene TRBV7-8 combines with J gene TRBJ1-1; D is ambiguous. V was clipped by 7 bases and J by 1 base, with 16 bases between them. This CDR3 region has 15 residues. From germline, CDR1 is SGHVS and CDR2 FQNEAQ. CDR3 protein: CASTPRRGGNTEAFF. DNA of the CDR3: TGTGCCAGCACCCCAAGGAGAGGAGGGAACACTGAAGCTTTCTTT.

The chain links TRBV7-9 to TRBJ1-2; 7 bases align to TRBD1. This CDR3 has 16 amino acids. With 5 bases clipped from V and 2 bases from J, the junction kept 11 bases outside the gene matches. The germline V gene encodes CDR1 SEHNR and CDR2 FQNEAQ (reference sequence). CDR3 loop: CASSLGGDRTNYGYTF. Written as DNA, the CDR3 is TGTGCCAGCAGCCTAGGGGGCGACAGGACAAACTATGGCTACACCTTC.

The chain joins TRBV11-3 to TRBJ2-5; 7 bases map to TRBD1. The CDR3 length is 13 residues. Germline V gene data show CDR1 as SGHNT and CDR2 as YENEEA. Trimming at V came to 5 bases and at J to 9 bases, leaving 9 bases not matched to a gene. CDR3 nucleotides: TGTGCCAGCAGCCGAGACAGGGACGGGGCCCAGTACTTC. Protein: CASSRDRDGAQYF.

In this sample, this clone turned up once. The chain combines TRBV19 with TRBJ1-3; 10 positions match TRBD1. The CDR3 is 17 amino acids. The germline V gene encodes CDR1 LNHDA and CDR2 SQIVND (reference sequence). V lost 7 bases, J lost 2 bases, and 11 bases stayed unmatched. The CDR3: CASTKTGGESPGNTIYF. The CDR3 bases are TGTGCCAGTACCAAGACAGGGGGCGAGTCACCTGGAAACACCATATATTTT. The full variable domain, in which reference TRBV19 and TRBJ1-3 provide the parts outside the CDR3, is DGGITQSPKYLFRKEGQNVTLSCEQNLNHDAMYWYRQDPGQGLRLIYYSQIVNDFQKGDIAEGYSVSREKKESFPLTVTSAQKNPTAFYLCASTKTGGESPGNTIYFGEGSWLTVV.